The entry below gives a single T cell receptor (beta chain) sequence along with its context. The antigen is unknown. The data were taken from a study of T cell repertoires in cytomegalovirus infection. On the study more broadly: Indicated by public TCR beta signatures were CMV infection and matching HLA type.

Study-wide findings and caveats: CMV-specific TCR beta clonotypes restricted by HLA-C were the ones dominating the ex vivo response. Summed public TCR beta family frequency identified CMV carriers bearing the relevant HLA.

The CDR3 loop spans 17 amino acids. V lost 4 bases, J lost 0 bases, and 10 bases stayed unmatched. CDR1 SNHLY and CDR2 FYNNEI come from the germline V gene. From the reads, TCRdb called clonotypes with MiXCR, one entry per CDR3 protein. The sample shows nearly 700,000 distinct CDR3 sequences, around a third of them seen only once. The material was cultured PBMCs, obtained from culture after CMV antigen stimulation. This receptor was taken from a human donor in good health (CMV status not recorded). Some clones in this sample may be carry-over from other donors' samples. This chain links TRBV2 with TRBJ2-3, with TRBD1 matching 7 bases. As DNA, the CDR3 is TGTGCCAGCAGTGGGGGCAGGGGGTCTGGAAGCACAGATACGCAGTATTTT. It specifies CASSGGRGSGSTDTQYF.